This passage covers 5 T cell receptor beta chains from one sample sequenced in a study of blood T cell repertoires in COVID-19. Sequencing used immunoSEQ multiplex PCR; TCRdb keeps in-frame clones, though not all of them. The sample carries 100,000 to 150,000 clones, around four fifths recorded once. Source material: peripheral blood. These TCRs come from a man in his 60s with active or convalescent COVID-19.

The chain is built from TRBV5-1 and TRBJ1-2; TRBD1 aligns across 11 bases. V shed 4 bases, J shed 8 bases, and the junction held 10 bases outside the gene matches. This CDR3 is built from 15 residues. Germline-derived CDR1 and CDR2 are SGHRS and YFSETQ. The CDR3 DNA reads TGCGCCAGCAGCCCCCGGACAGGGGGCGCAAAGGGCTACACCTTC. Translated: CASSPRTGGAKGYTF.

The chain has TRBV4-3 and TRBJ2-1; no firm D call. The CDR3 contains 14 residues. V was shortened by 3 bases and J by 5 bases, with 11 bases between the two germline ends. Germline CDR1 LGHNA, CDR2 YSLEER. CDR3: CASSQRSPHNEQFF. The CDR3 DNA is TGCGCCAGCAGCCAGAGGTCGCCCCACAATGAGCAGTTCTTC.

This clone was detected a few times. V is TRBV7-8 and J is TRBJ2-7, with TRBD2 matching over 12 bases. CDR1 and CDR2 from the germline V gene are SGHVS and FQNEAQ. V was clipped by 5 bases and J by 7 bases; unmatched bases: 9. The CDR3 has 15 residues. The CDR3 DNA reads TGTGCCAGCAGCATTAGACTAGCGGGAGATTGGGAGCAGTACTTC. As protein: CASSIRLAGDWEQYF.

This clone appeared a few times. The V gene is TRBV5-6, the J gene TRBJ2-7, with a weak D call TRBD1 (5 bases). CDR3 length: 14 amino acids. Germline lookup yields CDR1 SGHDT and CDR2 YYEEEE. Between the trimmed V and J ends, which lost 0 bases and 5 bases, there was a span of 12 bases. This CDR3 reads CASSLGRVYDEQYF. Written as DNA, the CDR3 is TGTGCCAGCAGCTTGGGCAGGGTCTATGACGAGCAGTACTTC.

The J gene is TRBJ2-1, the V gene TRBV9; TRBD2 matches 7 bases. There are 16 residues in the CDR3. V gave up 4 bases and J gave up 5 bases; unmatched junction bases: 12. The germline gives CDR1 SGDLS, CDR2 YYNGEE. CDR3 protein: CASSSFAGEPHNEQFF. The DNA for the CDR3 is TGTGCCAGCAGCTCCTTCGCGGGAGAGCCTCACAATGAGCAGTTCTTC.